This TCR beta chain was found in a study of Graves' ophthalmopathy and Graves' hyperthyroidism. Study-level information: Peripheral blood was gathered at the point of initial diagnosis, before any treatment started. Study findings and constraints: A model of 13 signatures distinguished ophthalmopathy from stable hyperthyroidism at roughly 86% sensitivity and roughly 80% specificity.

TCR beta CDR3 regions were amplified from RNA transcripts. Scientists carried out first-round RT-PCR using HTBI primers and then a second-round multiplex PCR. One entry per CDR3 protein, called by TCRdb with MiXCR from the multiplex PCR reads. The top ten clones hold 44% of a sample with 740,000 or so distinct CDR3 sequences, roughly two fifths of them seen once. This CDR3 region has 13 residues. Germline values: CDR1 SGHRS, CDR2 YFSETQ. V was shortened by 6 bases and J by 0 bases, with 9 bases between the two germline ends. Other autoimmune diseases, uncontrolled infections, pregnancy or lactation ruled patients out of participation. Clinical symptoms, serum thyroxine, TRAb, thyroid ultrasound and orbital computed tomography were relied on for diagnosis. Many counts were recorded for this clonotype. The antigen remains unidentified.

The chain combines TRBV5-1 with TRBJ1-1; D call uncertain. The source material was peripheral blood. This receptor was taken from an adult man with Graves' ophthalmopathy. CDR3 in DNA: TGCGCCAGCATGACGGGAATGAACACTGAAGCTTTCTTT. This encodes CASMTGMNTEAFF.